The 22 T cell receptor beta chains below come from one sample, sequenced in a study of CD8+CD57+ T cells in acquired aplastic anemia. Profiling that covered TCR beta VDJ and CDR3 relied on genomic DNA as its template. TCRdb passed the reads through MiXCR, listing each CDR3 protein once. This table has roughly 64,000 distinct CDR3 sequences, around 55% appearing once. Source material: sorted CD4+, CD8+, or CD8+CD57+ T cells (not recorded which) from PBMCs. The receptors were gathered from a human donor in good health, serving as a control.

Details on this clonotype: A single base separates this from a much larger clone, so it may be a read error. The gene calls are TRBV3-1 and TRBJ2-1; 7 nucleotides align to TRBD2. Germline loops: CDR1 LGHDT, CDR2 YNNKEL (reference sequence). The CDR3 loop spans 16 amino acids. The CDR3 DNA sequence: TGTGCCAGCAGCCAAGGTCCTAGCGGCCCCGAGGTTGAGCAGTCCTTC. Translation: CASSQGPSGPEVEQSF.

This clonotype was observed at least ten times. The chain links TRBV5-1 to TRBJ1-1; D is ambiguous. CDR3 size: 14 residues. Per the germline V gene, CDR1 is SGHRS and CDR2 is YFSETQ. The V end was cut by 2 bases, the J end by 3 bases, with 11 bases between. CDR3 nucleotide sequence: TGCGCCAGCAGCTTAAAGGCCCGGGACACTGAAGCTTTCTTT. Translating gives CASSLKARDTEAFF.

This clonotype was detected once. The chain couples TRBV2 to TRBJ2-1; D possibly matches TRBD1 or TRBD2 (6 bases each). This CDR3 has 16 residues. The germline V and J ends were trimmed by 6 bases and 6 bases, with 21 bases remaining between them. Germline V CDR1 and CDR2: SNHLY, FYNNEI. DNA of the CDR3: TGTGCCAGCAGCATGGTCGGGGGCACAAACCTCAATGAGCAGTTCTTC. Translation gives CASSMVGGTNLNEQFF.

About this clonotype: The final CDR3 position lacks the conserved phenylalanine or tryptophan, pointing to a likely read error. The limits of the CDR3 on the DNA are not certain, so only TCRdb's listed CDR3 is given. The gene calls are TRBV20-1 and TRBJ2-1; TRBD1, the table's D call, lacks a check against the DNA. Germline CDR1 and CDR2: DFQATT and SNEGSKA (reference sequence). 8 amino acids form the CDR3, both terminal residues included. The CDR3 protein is CSARVGVG.

CDR3 nucleotide sequence: TGTGCCATCAAGGGACAGGGCCCCTACGAGCAGTACTTC. Protein sequence: CAIKGQGPYEQYF. The V and J genes are TRBV10-3 and TRBJ2-7, with 9 bases lining up with TRBD1. The J segment lost 2 bases and the V segment lost 7 bases, leaving 3 bases of the junction unmatched. This CDR3 comprises 13 residues. Germline CDR1 reads ENHRY; CDR2 reads SYGVKD.

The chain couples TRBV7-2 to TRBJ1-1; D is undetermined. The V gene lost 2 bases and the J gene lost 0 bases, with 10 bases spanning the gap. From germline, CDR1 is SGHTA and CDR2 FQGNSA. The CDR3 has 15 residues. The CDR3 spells CASSLQVSMNTEAFF. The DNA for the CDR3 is TGTGCCAGCAGCTTACAGGTATCTATGAACACTGAAGCTTTCTTT.

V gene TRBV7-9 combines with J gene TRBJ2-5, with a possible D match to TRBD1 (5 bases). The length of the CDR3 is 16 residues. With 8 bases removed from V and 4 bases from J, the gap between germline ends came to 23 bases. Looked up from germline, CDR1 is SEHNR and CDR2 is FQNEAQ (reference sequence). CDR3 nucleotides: TGTGCCAGCGGGGTGGGCGGCGGACACCCGGGAGAGACCCAGTACTTC. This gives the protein CASGVGGGHPGETQYF.

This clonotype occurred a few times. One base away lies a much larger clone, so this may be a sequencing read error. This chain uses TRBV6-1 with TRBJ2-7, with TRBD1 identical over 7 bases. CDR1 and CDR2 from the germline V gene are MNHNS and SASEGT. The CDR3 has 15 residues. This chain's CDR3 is CARSPPDRPFYEQYF. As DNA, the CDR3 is TGTGCCCGCAGTCCCCCGGACAGGCCTTTTTACGAGCAGTACTTC.

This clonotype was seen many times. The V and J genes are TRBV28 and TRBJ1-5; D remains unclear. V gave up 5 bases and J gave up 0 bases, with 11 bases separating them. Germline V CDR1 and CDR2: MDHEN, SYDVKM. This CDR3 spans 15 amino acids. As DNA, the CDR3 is TGTGCCAGCAGTCAATCGGGAAGTAGCAATCAGCCCCAGCATTTT. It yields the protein CASSQSGSSNQPQHF.

DNA of the CDR3: TGCGCCAGCAGCCCCGGGACAGGGGATGGCTACACCTTC. It encodes CASSPGTGDGYTF. This chain uses TRBV5-1 with TRBJ1-2; 10 positions match TRBD1. CDR3 size: 13 residues. Germline V gives CDR1 SGHRS, CDR2 YFSETQ. The junction had 3 bases not matched to a gene; V was cut back by 4 bases and J by 6 bases.

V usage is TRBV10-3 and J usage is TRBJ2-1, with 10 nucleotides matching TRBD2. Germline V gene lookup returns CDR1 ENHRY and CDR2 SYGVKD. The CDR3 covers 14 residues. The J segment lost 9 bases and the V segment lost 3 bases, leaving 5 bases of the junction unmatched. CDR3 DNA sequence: TGTGCCATCAGTGACAGCGGGAGGGCCGCTGAGCAGTTCTTC. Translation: CAISDSGRAAEQFF.

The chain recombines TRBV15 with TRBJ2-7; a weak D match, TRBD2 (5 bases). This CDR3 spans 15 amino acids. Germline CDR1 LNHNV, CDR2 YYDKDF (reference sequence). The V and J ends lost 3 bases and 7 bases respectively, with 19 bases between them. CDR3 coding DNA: TGTGCCACCAGCAGTCCCGGTAGAAGGGAGTGGGAGCAGTACTTC. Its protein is CATSSPGRREWEQYF.

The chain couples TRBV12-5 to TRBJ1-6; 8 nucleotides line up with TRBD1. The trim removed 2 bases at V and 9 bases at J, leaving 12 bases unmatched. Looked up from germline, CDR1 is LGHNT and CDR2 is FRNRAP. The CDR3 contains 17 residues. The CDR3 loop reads CASGLTLDREVSSPLHF. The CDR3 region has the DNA TGTGCTAGTGGTTTGACCCTGGACAGGGAAGTCAGTTCACCCCTCCACTTT.

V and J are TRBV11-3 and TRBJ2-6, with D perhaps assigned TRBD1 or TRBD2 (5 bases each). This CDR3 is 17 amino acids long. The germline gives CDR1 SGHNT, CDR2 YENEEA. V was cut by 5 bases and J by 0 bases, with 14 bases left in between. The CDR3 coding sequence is TGTGCCAGCAGCCTCCGGGGACCCCCCTCTGGGGCCAACGTCCTGACTTTC. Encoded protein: CASSLRGPPSGANVLTF.

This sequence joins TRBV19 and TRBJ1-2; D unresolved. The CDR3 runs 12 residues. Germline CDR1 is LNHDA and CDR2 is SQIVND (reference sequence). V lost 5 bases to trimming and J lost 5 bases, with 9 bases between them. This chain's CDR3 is CASSRTDYGYTF. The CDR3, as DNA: TGTGCCAGTAGTCGGACGGATTATGGCTACACCTTC.

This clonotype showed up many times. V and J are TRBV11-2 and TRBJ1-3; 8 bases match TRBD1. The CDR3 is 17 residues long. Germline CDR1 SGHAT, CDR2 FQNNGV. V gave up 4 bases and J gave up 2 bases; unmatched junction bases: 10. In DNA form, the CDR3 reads TGTGCCAGCAGCTCCAGGGACAGGCTCCTGGCTGGAAACACCATATATTTT. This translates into CASSSRDRLLAGNTIYF.

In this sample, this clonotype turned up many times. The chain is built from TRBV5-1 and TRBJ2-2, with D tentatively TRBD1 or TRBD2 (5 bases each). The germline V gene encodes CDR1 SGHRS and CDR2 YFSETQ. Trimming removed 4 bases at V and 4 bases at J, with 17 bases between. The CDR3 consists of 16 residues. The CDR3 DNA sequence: TGCGCCAGCAGCGCCGAGGGTAGGGGTGGCACCGGGGAGCTGTTTTTT. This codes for CASSAEGRGGTGELFF.

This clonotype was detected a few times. The CDR3 bases are TGTGCCAGCAGCGGGGGGGACCGACAGGGAGGAAACACTGAAGCTTTCTTT. Translating it yields CASSGGDRQGGNTEAFF. The rearrangement links TRBV9 to TRBJ1-1; TRBD1 matches 7 bases. This CDR3 contains 17 residues. Germline V gives CDR1 SGDLS, CDR2 YYNGEE. Trimming at V came to 3 bases and at J to 2 bases, leaving 13 bases not matched to a gene.

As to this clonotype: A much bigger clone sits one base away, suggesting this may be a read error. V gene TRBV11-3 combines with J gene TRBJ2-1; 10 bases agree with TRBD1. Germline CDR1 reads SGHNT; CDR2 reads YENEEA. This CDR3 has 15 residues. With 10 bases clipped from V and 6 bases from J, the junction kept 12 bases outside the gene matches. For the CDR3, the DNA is TGTGCCACCCGATTTGGGGACAGGGGCGGCAATGAGCAGTTCTTC. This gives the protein CATRFGDRGGNEQFF.

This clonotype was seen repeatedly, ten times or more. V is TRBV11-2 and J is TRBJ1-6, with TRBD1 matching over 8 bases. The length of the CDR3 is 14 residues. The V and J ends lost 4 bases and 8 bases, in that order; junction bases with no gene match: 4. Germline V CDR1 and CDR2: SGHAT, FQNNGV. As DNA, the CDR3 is TGTGCCAGCAGCTCTACAGGGGGGGATTCACCCCTCCACTTT. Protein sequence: CASSSTGGDSPLHF.

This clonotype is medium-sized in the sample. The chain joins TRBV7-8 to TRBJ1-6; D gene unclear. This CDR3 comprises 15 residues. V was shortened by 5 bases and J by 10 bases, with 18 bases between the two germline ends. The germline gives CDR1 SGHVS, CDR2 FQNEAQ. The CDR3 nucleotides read TGTGCCAGCAGCCCCCCGGGAATAACAGCGTCACCCCTCCACTTT. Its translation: CASSPPGITASPLHF.

CDR3 DNA: TGCAGTGCTCCCCGGCCCGGGACAGGGAGATTTTTGGGATTTAATGAGCAGTTCTTC. Its protein is CSAPRPGTGRFLGFNEQFF. The genes are TRBV20-1 and TRBJ2-1; TRBD1 matches 9 bases. Germline V CDR1 and CDR2: DFQATT, SNEGSKA (reference sequence). This CDR3 has 19 residues. V lost 5 bases, J lost 7 bases, and 24 bases stayed unmatched.